A single sample is the source of the 24 T cell receptor beta chains below, sequenced in a study of cytomegalovirus exposure and HLA in healthy donors. The PCR ran on 60 Vbeta and 13 Jbeta primers. TCRdb's copy holds only in-frame clones and misses some; the assay was immunoSEQ multiplex PCR. Here the sample spans 130,000 to 150,000 clones, around 83% being singletons. The sequenced material came from PBMCs. These TCRs come from a middle-aged man in good health and CMV-seropositive.

This chain links TRBV7-9 with TRBJ2-2, with 8 bases fitting TRBD2. CDR1 is SEHNR, CDR2 FQNEAQ, per germline (reference sequence). V trimming: 5 bases; J trimming: 4 bases; junction bases outside the gene matches: 6. The CDR3 is made up of 15 amino acids. CDR3 sequence reads: CASSRAGARTGELFF. The CDR3 DNA follows: TGTGCCAGCAGCCGAGCGGGAGCCCGCACCGGGGAGCTGTTTTTT.

This clone was detected once. J is TRBJ1-5 and V is TRBV19; no reliable D call. V was clipped by 7 bases and J by 0 bases, with 10 bases between them. Per the germline V gene, CDR1 is LNHDA and CDR2 is SQIVND (reference sequence). The CDR3 totals 14 residues. DNA of the CDR3: TGTGCCAGTATTGACCACTATAGCAATCAGCCCCAGCATTTT. Its protein is CASIDHYSNQPQHF.

The V gene is TRBV30, the J gene TRBJ2-1; TRBD2 matches 13 bases. Trimming took 4 bases from V and 7 from J; bases not matched to a gene: 13. CDR1 is GTSNPN and CDR2 is SVGIG in the germline V gene (reference sequence). The CDR3 has 17 residues. CDR3 bases: TGTGCCTGGACCCCGACCGGACTAGCGGGGGAGTCTAATGAGCAGTTCTTC. It yields the protein CAWTPTGLAGESNEQFF.

V gene TRBV5-1 combines with J gene TRBJ2-5, with D perhaps matching TRBD2 (6 bases). The V gene's germline CDR1 is SGHRS and CDR2 YFSETQ. CDR3 length: 14 residues. V gave up 6 bases and J gave up 3 bases, with 15 bases separating them. CDR3 sequence (DNA): TGCGCCAGCACCACACCATCGGGGGAAGAGACCCAGTACTTC. Its protein product is CASTTPSGEETQYF.

V is TRBV5-6 and J is TRBJ1-1, with TRBD1 as a possible D gene (6 bases). The CDR3 extends over 13 amino acids. V was cut by 7 bases and J by 4 bases, with 14 bases left in between. Germline V gene data show CDR1 as SGHDT and CDR2 as YYEEEE. The CDR3 sequence: CASGLQGVTEAFF. The CDR3, as DNA: TGTGCCAGCGGTCTACAGGGAGTCACTGAAGCTTTCTTT.

In its sample, this clone was seen once. The rearrangement joins TRBV30 to TRBJ2-7, with TRBD1 as a possible D gene (6 bases). Trimming took off 0 bases at V and 2 bases at J, with 8 bases between the two ends. The CDR3 is 13 residues long. CDR1 and CDR2 from the germline V gene are GTSNPN and SVGIG (reference sequence). CDR3 nucleotide sequence: TGTGCCTGGAGTGTTAAGGGGGCCTACGAGCAGTACTTC. Amino acids: CAWSVKGAYEQYF.

The rearrangement uses TRBV2 and TRBJ1-3; tentatively, D is TRBD1 (6 bases). The CDR3 runs 15 residues. Germline assignment: CDR1 SNHLY and CDR2 FYNNEI. V gave up 5 bases and J gave up 1 base, with 12 bases separating them. The DNA for the CDR3 is TGTGCCAGCAGTCTAGAACAGGGTTCTGGAAACACCATATATTTT. It encodes CASSLEQGSGNTIYF. Drawing the rest from reference TRBV2 and TRBJ1-3, the complete variable domain is EPEVTQTPSHQVTQMGQEVILRCVPISNHLYFYWYRQILGQKVEFLVSFYNNEISEKSEIFDDQFSVERPDGSNFTLKIRSTKLEDSAMYFCASSLEQGSGNTIYFGEGSWLTVV.

This clone has only one observation. The chain joins TRBV9 to TRBJ1-3, with D unclear. V lost 0 bases to trimming and J lost 7 bases, with 5 bases between them. The V gene's germline CDR1 is SGDLS and CDR2 YYNGEE. The CDR3 length is 12 residues. The CDR3: CASSVDPNTIYF. DNA for the CDR3: TGTGCCAGCAGCGTAGATCCGAACACCATATATTTT.

The rearrangement uses TRBV27 and TRBJ2-7, with D possibly being TRBD2 (5 bases). Germline lookup yields CDR1 MNHEY and CDR2 SMNVEV (reference sequence). The CDR3 runs 13 residues. V dropped 2 bases and J dropped 6 bases, with 11 bases sitting between them. The CDR3 region has the DNA TGTGCCAGCAGTTTACAGGAAGGAGGCGAGCAGTACTTC. It codes for CASSLQEGGEQYF.

Comment on this clone: This CDR3 is also generated by other DNA sequences in the sample. The genes are TRBV18 and TRBJ2-5; TRBD2 matches 7 bases. The CDR3 extends over 13 amino acids. V was pared by 6 bases and J by 2 bases, with 3 bases of the junction left unmatched. Per germline, CDR1 KGHSH and CDR2 LQKENI. CDR3 amino acids: CASSPSGQETQYF. In DNA form, the CDR3 reads TGTGCCAGCTCCCCTAGCGGACAAGAGACCCAGTACTTC.

This clone appeared once. V is TRBV7-8 and J is TRBJ2-2, with 10 bases that match TRBD2. The CDR3 extends over 17 amino acids. Germline loops: CDR1 SGHVS, CDR2 FQNEAQ. With V trimmed by 5 bases and J by 7 bases, 13 bases remained unmatched. CDR3 bases: TGTGCCAGCAGCGTTATTCGCGGGACTAGCGTTGGCGGGGAGCTGTTTTTT. Its translation: CASSVIRGTSVGGELFF.

The V and J genes are TRBV14 and TRBJ1-5; no firm D call. Between the trimmed V and J ends, which lost 3 bases and 1 base, there was a span of 7 bases. Germline CDR1 and CDR2: SGHDN and FVKESK. The CDR3 runs to 14 residues. The chain's CDR3 is CASSHSGSNQPQHF. The CDR3 DNA reads as TGTGCCAGCAGCCATTCGGGAAGCAATCAGCCCCAGCATTTT.

The V gene is TRBV7-2, the J gene TRBJ1-5; D possibly corresponds to TRBD1 (6 bases). V was cut by 2 bases and J by 6 bases, with 11 bases left in between. The CDR3 is 14 residues long. Looked up from germline, CDR1 is SGHTA and CDR2 is FQGNSA. The CDR3 region is CASSLNTGSQPQHF. CDR3 sequence (DNA): TGTGCCAGCAGCTTAAATACAGGGAGTCAGCCCCAGCATTTT.

The rearrangement links TRBV30 to TRBJ2-7, with D maybe TRBD2 (6 bases). Germline assignment: CDR1 GTSNPN and CDR2 SVGIG (reference sequence). The length of the CDR3 is 13 residues. The V end was cut by 1 base, the J end by 3 bases, with 10 bases between. The chain's CDR3 is CAWSGFGGYEQYF. The CDR3, as DNA: TGTGCCTGGAGTGGATTCGGGGGCTACGAGCAGTACTTC.

This clone was counted a few times. The V gene is TRBV19, the J gene TRBJ2-7; weak D call: TRBD2 (5 bases). CDR3 length equals 13 residues. V was pared by 10 bases and J by 4 bases, with 17 bases between. From germline, CDR1 is LNHDA and CDR2 SQIVND (reference sequence). The CDR3 DNA sequence: TGTGCCACCAAGGGTAGGGAGCGGTACGAGCAGTACTTC. Translating gives CATKGRERYEQYF. The whole variable domain, filled in from reference TRBV19 and TRBJ2-7, reads DGGITQSPKYLFRKEGQNVTLSCEQNLNHDAMYWYRQDPGQGLRLIYYSQIVNDFQKGDIAEGYSVSREKKESFPLTVTSAQKNPTAFYLCATKGRERYEQYFGPGTRLTVT.

The rearrangement uses TRBV11-1 and TRBJ1-6; 7 bases fit TRBD1. This CDR3 has 14 amino acids. Trimming at V came to 7 bases and at J to 6 bases, leaving 6 bases not matched to a gene. Germline loops: CDR1 SGHAT, CDR2 FQDESV (reference sequence). The CDR3 bases are TGTGCCAGCAAGGGGGACAGTAGTAATTCACCCCTCCACTTT. Translation gives CASKGDSSNSPLHF. The full variable domain, rest sourced from reference TRBV11-1 and TRBJ1-6, is EAEVAQSPRYKITEKSQAVAFWCDPISGHATLYWYRQILGQGPELLVQFQDESVVDDSQLPKDRFSAERLKGVDSTLKIQPAELGDSAMYLCASKGDSSNSPLHFGNGTRLTVT.

The chain carries TRBV10-1 and TRBJ1-4, with a weak D call TRBD1 (5 bases). This CDR3 contains 15 residues. Between the trimmed V and J ends, which lost 5 bases and 0 bases, there was a span of 10 bases. CDR1 is WNHNN and CDR2 is SYGVQD in the germline V gene (reference sequence). CDR3 bases: TGCGCCAGCAGTCCTTCGACAGCAACTAATGAAAAACTGTTTTTT. Translation: CASSPSTATNEKLFF.

This chain uses TRBV10-3 with TRBJ1-3; D is perhaps TRBD1 (6 bases). The CDR3 length is 17 residues. The V gene's germline CDR1 is ENHRY and CDR2 SYGVKD. V was cut by 4 bases and J by 2 bases, with 18 bases left in between. The CDR3 DNA reads TGTGCCATCAGTGGAGACTTAGGACAGATAACTGGAAACACCATATATTTT. Protein: CAISGDLGQITGNTIYF.

V gene TRBV7-2 combines with J gene TRBJ2-6; the D gene is possibly TRBD1 (6 bases). The germline V gene encodes CDR1 SGHTA and CDR2 FQGNSA. V lost 6 bases, J lost 11 bases, and 17 bases lay in between. The CDR3 runs 14 residues. The CDR3 spells CASSPSLGADVLTF. The CDR3 DNA sequence: TGTGCCAGCAGTCCCTCTCTGGGGGCAGACGTCCTGACTTTC.

The chain uses TRBV7-8 and TRBJ2-5; TRBD2 agrees at 12 bases. J lost 2 bases, V lost 1 base, and 8 bases had no gene match. This CDR3 region has 18 residues. Per germline, CDR1 SGHVS and CDR2 FQNEAQ. For the CDR3, the DNA is TGTGCCAGCAGCTTAGGACTAGCGGGGGCCTACCCGCAAGAGACCCAGTACTTC. Translated: CASSLGLAGAYPQETQYF.

The genes are TRBV6-5 and TRBJ2-7; 9 bases agree with TRBD2. The CDR3 totals 15 residues. CDR1 and CDR2 (germline): MNHEY, SVGAGI. After removal of 5 bases from V and 6 bases from J, the junction contained 11 bases not matched to a gene. The CDR3 DNA is TGTGCCAGCAGTCCGAAGGGACTAGCTTGGACCGAGCAGTACTTC. Encoded protein: CASSPKGLAWTEQYF.

This chain joins TRBV7-9 and TRBJ2-3; D perhaps matches TRBD2 (5 bases). Germline lookup yields CDR1 SEHNR and CDR2 FQNEAQ (reference sequence). The CDR3 length is 14 residues. V lost 1 base and J lost 3, with 8 bases in between. As DNA, the CDR3 is TGTGCCAGCAGCTTAGAGAGAGGGACAGATACGCAGTATTTT. Its protein is CASSLERGTDTQYF.

The V and J genes are TRBV19 and TRBJ2-7, with 10 bases matching TRBD1. The germline CDR1 and CDR2 sequences are LNHDA and SQIVND (reference sequence). V was clipped by 4 bases and J by 3 bases; unmatched bases: 6. The CDR3 runs 15 residues. CDR3 DNA: TGTGCCAGTAGTACAGGGACAGGGGTATTCTACGAGCAGTACTTC. Protein sequence: CASSTGTGVFYEQYF.

V is TRBV15 and J is TRBJ1-2; 7 positions match TRBD1. Germline V lookup: CDR1 LNHNV, CDR2 YYDKDF (reference sequence). V shed 6 bases, J shed 9 bases, and the junction held 16 bases outside the gene matches. This CDR3 region has 15 residues. CDR3 protein: CATRSTGSSSLRYTF. The CDR3 DNA sequence: TGTGCCACCAGATCGACAGGGTCCTCCAGCCTGCGCTACACCTTC. Complete variable domain (other parts from reference TRBV15 and TRBJ1-2): DAMVIQNPRYQVTQFGKPVTLSCSQTLNHNVMYWYQQKSSQAPKLLFHYYDKDFNNEADTPDNFQSRRPNTSFCFLDIRSPGLGDTAMYLCATRSTGSSSLRYTFGSGTRLTVV.